The 14 T cell receptor beta chains reported below all come from one sample, sequenced in a study of shared clonotypes between healthy human individuals. Clones were sequenced by immunoSEQ multiplex PCR, and TCRdb holds only the in-frame ones, with some missing. This sample has around 500,000 clones, with about three quarters found just once. What was sequenced was PBMCs. These receptors were collected from a middle-aged woman in good health. Some clones in this sample may be carry-over from other donors' samples.

This clone was seen just once. The V gene is TRBV18, the J gene TRBJ1-2; D not resolved. Germline CDR1 and CDR2: KGHSH and LQKENI. The CDR3 sequence is 18 residues long. V shed 6 bases and J shed 0 bases, with 23 bases lying between them. In DNA form, the CDR3 reads TGTGCCAGCTCTGACCTGCAACCGGAGCTTCAAGCTAACTATGGCTACACCTTC. Protein: CASSDLQPELQANYGYTF.

V and J are TRBV10-3 and TRBJ1-4; TRBD1 matches 9 bases. CDR1 and CDR2 (germline): ENHRY, SYGVKD. J gave up 7 bases and V 0 bases, and 9 bases lay outside the gene matches. The CDR3 sequence is 17 residues long. CDR3 protein: CAISESVEGQGREKLFF. The CDR3 nucleotides read TGTGCCATCAGTGAGTCGGTTGAGGGACAGGGTCGTGAAAAACTGTTTTTT.

The chain uses TRBV2 and TRBJ2-1; 9 nucleotides match TRBD2. The germline V gene encodes CDR1 SNHLY and CDR2 FYNNEI. J lost 3 bases, V lost 2 bases, and 2 bases had no gene match. This CDR3 has 15 residues. The CDR3 reads CASSESSGNYNEQFF. For the CDR3, the DNA is TGTGCCAGCAGTGAATCTAGCGGGAACTACAATGAGCAGTTCTTC.

This chain joins TRBV11-2 and TRBJ1-1; no clear D. The CDR3 is made up of 13 amino acids. V shed 1 base and J shed 5 bases, with 8 bases lying between them. Per the germline V gene, CDR1 is SGHAT and CDR2 is FQNNGV. The CDR3 region is CASSLAAQTEAFF. The CDR3 DNA reads as TGTGCCAGCAGCTTAGCGGCGCAGACTGAAGCTTTCTTT. Together with reference TRBV11-2 and TRBJ1-1, the CDR3 gives the full variable domain: EAGVAQSPRYKIIEKRQSVAFWCNPISGHATLYWYQQILGQGPKLLIQFQNNGVVDDSQLPKDRFSAERLKGVDSTLKIQPAKLEDSAVYLCASSLAAQTEAFFGQGTRLTVV.

The chain links TRBV6-5 to TRBJ2-7; 7 bases are shared with TRBD1. CDR3 size: 15 residues. Germline V lookup: CDR1 MNHEY, CDR2 SVGAGI. V lost 4 bases to trimming and J lost 2 bases; unmatched junction nucleotides: 8. The CDR3 nucleotides are TGTGCCAGCAGTTCCCAAGGCCAGGGGGCCTACGAGCAGTACTTC. This codes for CASSSQGQGAYEQYF.

The chain uses TRBV6-1 and TRBJ2-7; D not certain. This CDR3 has 12 residues. Trimming cost V 3 bases and J 7 bases, with 10 bases left between them. CDR1 MNHNS and CDR2 SASEGT come from the germline V gene. In nucleotides, the CDR3 is TGTGCCAGCAGTGAGCTGGTGTTGGAGCAGTACTTC. Its translation: CASSELVLEQYF.

V gene TRBV7-9 combines with J gene TRBJ2-3; 8 bases are a match to TRBD2. The length of the CDR3 is 16 residues. In germline, CDR1 is SEHNR, CDR2 FQNEAQ (reference sequence). V shed 3 bases and J 5 bases; nucleotides not matched to a gene: 10. The CDR3 loop is CASSFGGAGGVDTQYF. DNA for the CDR3: TGTGCCAGCAGCTTCGGTGGGGCGGGAGGCGTAGATACGCAGTATTTT. The full variable domain, rest sourced from reference TRBV7-9 and TRBJ2-3, is DTGVSQNPRHKITKRGQNVTFRCDPISEHNRLYWYRQTLGQGPEFLTYFQNEAQLEKSRLLSDRFSAERPKGSFSTLEIQRTEQGDSAMYLCASSFGGAGGVDTQYFGPGTRLTVL.

This clone was detected only once. The V gene is TRBV7-9, the J gene TRBJ1-5; no firm D call. The CDR3 totals 13 residues. From germline, CDR1 is SEHNR and CDR2 FQNEAQ (reference sequence). V lost 1 base and J lost 5, with 6 bases in between. CDR3 coding DNA: TGTGCCAGCAGCTTAGGGGCCGATCAGCCCCAGCATTTT. Its translation is CASSLGADQPQHF.

At least ten counts were recorded for this clone. The V call is TRBV15, the J call TRBJ2-7, with TRBD1 as a possible D gene (6 bases). Trimming pared 0 bases from V and 0 bases from J, leaving 9 bases between. Germline CDR1 reads LNHNV; CDR2 reads YYDKDF (reference sequence). The length of the CDR3 is 15 residues. In DNA form, the CDR3 reads TGTGCCACCAGCAGAGATCAAGGGGGCTCCTACGAGCAGTACTTC. Amino acid sequence: CATSRDQGGSYEQYF.

This chain connects TRBV27 to TRBJ1-5; maybe TRBD1 (6 bases). The CDR3 runs to 15 residues. V was clipped by 0 bases and J by 3 bases, with 9 bases between them. Germline V CDR1 and CDR2: MNHEY, SMNVEV (reference sequence). The CDR3 DNA sequence: TGTGCCAGCAGTTTATCGCAGGGGCTCAATCAGCCCCAGCATTTT. It yields the protein CASSLSQGLNQPQHF.

In regard to this clone: Likely a read error: the CDR3 ends without its conserved phenylalanine or tryptophan. The DNA is left out, because the CDR3 cannot be placed on it with certainty; the CDR3 is given as TCRdb lists it. The CDR3 here is CASSLCRSEGGRVPGWI. The rearrangement links TRBV28 to TRBJ2-7; TRBD2 is taken as the D call from the table, unchecked against the DNA. Germline assignment: CDR1 MDHEN and CDR2 SYDVKM. The CDR3 numbers 17 amino acids, ends counted.

Many counts were recorded for this clone. The rearrangement links TRBV11-1 to TRBJ2-1, with a possible D match to TRBD2 (6 bases). The germline V gene encodes CDR1 SGHAT and CDR2 FQDESV (reference sequence). Trimming cost V 5 bases and J 7 bases, with 21 bases left between them. The CDR3 has 16 residues. CDR3 sequence (DNA): TGTGCCAGCAGCCCCCCGCGACGGGAGTTTGTTAATGAGCAGTTCTTC. It translates to CASSPPRREFVNEQFF.

This sequence joins TRBV5-6 and TRBJ2-5, with D perhaps matching TRBD1 or TRBD2 (6 bases each). CDR1 and CDR2 (germline): SGHDT, YYEEEE. The CDR3 totals 15 residues. The V end was cut by 1 base, the J end by 5 bases, with 15 bases between. This CDR3 reads CASSLIGGHRETQYF. Written as DNA, the CDR3 is TGTGCCAGCAGCTTGATAGGGGGGCATAGGGAGACCCAGTACTTC.

The count of this clone is one. The chain joins TRBV11-2 to TRBJ1-2; unclear D gene. The ends were cut back, 3 bases at V and 4 bases at J, with 12 bases in the middle. Germline V gene sequence: CDR1 SGHAT, CDR2 FQNNGV. The CDR3 length is 14 residues. The CDR3 DNA follows: TGTGCCAGCAGCTTCCTACCCGGAAGCTATGGCTACACCTTC. Translated, it gives CASSFLPGSYGYTF.